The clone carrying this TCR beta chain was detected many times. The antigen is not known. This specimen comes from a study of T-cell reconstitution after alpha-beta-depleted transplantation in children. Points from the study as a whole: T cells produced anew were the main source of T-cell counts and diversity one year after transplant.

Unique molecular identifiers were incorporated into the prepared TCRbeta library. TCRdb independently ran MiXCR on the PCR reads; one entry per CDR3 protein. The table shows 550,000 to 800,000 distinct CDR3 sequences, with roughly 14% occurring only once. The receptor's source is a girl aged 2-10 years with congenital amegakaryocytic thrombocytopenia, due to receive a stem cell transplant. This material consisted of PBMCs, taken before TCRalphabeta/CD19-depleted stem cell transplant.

CDR3 region: CSVRNRGTGSYEQYF. The CDR3 DNA reads TGCAGCGTCCGAAATAGGGGGACAGGCTCCTACGAGCAGTACTTC. The chain has TRBV29-1 and TRBJ2-7; 8 nucleotides agree with TRBD1. The CDR3 runs 15 residues. V shed 6 bases, J shed 0 bases, and the junction held 10 bases outside the gene matches. CDR1 is SQVTM, CDR2 ANQGSEA, per germline.